This T cell receptor (beta chain) was found in a study of technical replicates of blood from several donors. The germline V and J ends were trimmed by 8 bases and 4 bases, with 16 bases remaining between them. CDR1 is MNHNS and CDR2 is SASEGT in the germline V gene. This CDR3 is 14 amino acids long. Measured with immunoSEQ multiplex PCR; TCRdb has only the in-frame clones, and not every one. The sample has about 56,000 clones, nearly 95% seen once; the top ten hold 3.1%. The sequence derives from a human donor in good health. Some clones in this sample may be carry-over from other donors' samples. The chain carries TRBV6-1 and TRBJ2-3; tentative D call: TRBD2 (7 bases). Specimen: PBMCs. CDR3 sequence: CASAEGGQSDTQYF. DNA for the CDR3: TGTGCCAGCGCGGAGGGGGGGCAATCAGATACGCAGTATTTT.